This T cell receptor beta chain was identified during a study of blood T cell repertoires in COVID-19. Study overall: From the United States, Italy and Spain came samples of acute and convalescent COVID-19.

The CDR3 has 13 amino acids. V lost 0 bases, J lost 2 bases, and 4 bases lay in between. CDR1 and CDR2 (germline): SGHNT, YYREEE (reference sequence). In the original workflow: Amplification of reference gene primers provided the estimated nucleated cell counts. The assay was immunoSEQ multiplex PCR, and TCRdb's table has in-frame clones only and misses some. V, J and clone size are those of that table, while D and trimming were read from the DNA. Among some 390,000 clones, approximately 90% were seen once, and the ten largest hold 1% to 1.3%. The chain uses TRBV5-4 and TRBJ2-3, with D unclear. Specimen: PBMCs or T cells enriched from blood (not recorded which). This clonotype originated in a man between 25 and 39 years old who had recovered from COVID-19. CDR3 protein: CASSLGPTDTQYF. CDR3 bases: TGTGCCAGCAGCTTGGGGCCCACAGATACGCAGTATTTT.